These 8 T cell receptor beta chains originate from one sample sequenced in a study of cytomegalovirus exposure and HLA in healthy donors. In the PCR, 60 Vbeta and 13 Jbeta primers were used. Clones were read by immunoSEQ multiplex PCR, and TCRdb kept only the in-frame ones, dropping some. The table counts some 120,000 clones; 2.2% lies in the top ten. The sequenced material came from PBMCs. The receptor set was obtained from a man aged 35 to 55 in good health and CMV-seronegative.

V and J are TRBV10-2 and TRBJ1-1, with D possibly TRBD1 on 6 matching bases. The V gene's germline CDR1 is WSHSY and CDR2 SAAADI. Trimming left V 6 bases short and J 1 base short, with 12 bases between. This CDR3 region has 14 residues. The CDR3 nucleotides read TGCGCCAGCAGCACACAGGGTGCGAACACTGAAGCTTTCTTT. It yields the protein CASSTQGANTEAFF.

The J gene is TRBJ1-1, the V gene TRBV10-2, with D maybe TRBD1 (6 bases). Germline assignment: CDR1 WSHSY and CDR2 SAAADI. Trimming removed 10 bases from V and 5 bases from J, with 23 bases in between. CDR3 size: 15 residues. The CDR3 loop is CATRDEQGLRTEAFF. The CDR3 DNA sequence: TGCGCCACCAGGGATGAACAGGGTTTACGAACTGAAGCTTTCTTT.

The CDR3, as DNA: TGTGCCAGCAGCTTAGAGTCAGGGGCGACCGGGGAGCTGTTTTTT. The encoded protein is CASSLESGATGELFF. The gene calls are TRBV7-6 and TRBJ2-2, with a possible D match to TRBD1 (6 bases). Trimming stripped 1 base from V and 5 bases from J, with 11 bases between. CDR1 SGHVS and CDR2 FNYEAQ come from the germline V gene. The CDR3 extends over 15 amino acids.

V and J are TRBV6-4 and TRBJ1-2, with unresolved D. CDR3 size: 13 residues. Trimming pared 6 bases from V and 2 bases from J, leaving 10 bases between. CDR1 and CDR2 from the germline V gene are MRHNA and SNTAGT. CDR3 nucleotide sequence: TGTGCCAGCAGGGCCTCATGGAACTATGGCTACACCTTC. It codes for CASRASWNYGYTF.

This chain connects TRBV15 to TRBJ1-5; a possible D gene is TRBD1 (6 bases). The CDR3 runs 18 residues. CDR1 LNHNV and CDR2 YYDKDF come from the germline V gene (reference sequence). V was clipped by 1 base and J by 1 base, with 17 bases between them. The CDR3: CATSRASQGKWSNQPQHF. CDR3 sequence (DNA): TGTGCCACCAGCAGAGCAAGCCAGGGGAAATGGAGCAATCAGCCCCAGCATTTT.

The CDR3 reads CASSLTGLLYGYTF. The CDR3 DNA follows: TGTGCCAGCAGCTTAACAGGACTGCTCTATGGCTACACCTTC. This chain uses TRBV7-3 with TRBJ1-2; D not certain. The CDR3 spans 14 residues. Trimming shortened V by 0 bases and J by 4 bases, and 9 bases separated the two germline ends. CDR1 is SGHTA and CDR2 is FQGTGA in the germline V gene.

The V and J genes are TRBV4-2 and TRBJ2-7; the match to TRBD1 covers 7 bases. From germline, CDR1 is LGHNA and CDR2 YNFKEQ. V lost 1 base and J lost 2; bases outside the gene matches: 2. The CDR3 sequence is 14 residues long. The CDR3 DNA is TGTGCCAGCAGCCAAGGGCAGGGGGCCTACGAGCAGTACTTC. As protein: CASSQGQGAYEQYF.

V is TRBV4-3 and J is TRBJ2-7, with D possibly TRBD1 on 6 matching bases. V was pared by 0 bases and J by 2 bases, with 14 bases between. Germline loops: CDR1 LGHNA, CDR2 YSLEER. This CDR3 has 16 amino acids. The CDR3 sequence: CASSQDRAGTTYEQYF. The CDR3 coding sequence is TGCGCCAGCAGCCAAGATAGAGCTGGGACAACCTACGAGCAGTACTTC.